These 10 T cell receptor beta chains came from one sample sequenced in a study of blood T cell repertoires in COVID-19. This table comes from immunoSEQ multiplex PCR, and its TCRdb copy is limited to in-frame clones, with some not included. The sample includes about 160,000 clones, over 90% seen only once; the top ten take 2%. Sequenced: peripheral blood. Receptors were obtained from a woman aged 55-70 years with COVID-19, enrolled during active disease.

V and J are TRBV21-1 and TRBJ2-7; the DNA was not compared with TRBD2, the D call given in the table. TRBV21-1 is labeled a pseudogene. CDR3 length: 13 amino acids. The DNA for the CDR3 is TGTGCCAGCGGGGAGGGATCAACCTACGAGCAGTACTTC. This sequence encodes CASGEGSTYEQYF.

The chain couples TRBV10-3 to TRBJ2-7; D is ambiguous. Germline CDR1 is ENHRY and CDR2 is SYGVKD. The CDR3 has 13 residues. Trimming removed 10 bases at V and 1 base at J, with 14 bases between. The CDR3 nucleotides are TGTGCCACCAAACCCCCCAGGTCCTACGAGCAGTACTTC. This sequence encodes CATKPPRSYEQYF.

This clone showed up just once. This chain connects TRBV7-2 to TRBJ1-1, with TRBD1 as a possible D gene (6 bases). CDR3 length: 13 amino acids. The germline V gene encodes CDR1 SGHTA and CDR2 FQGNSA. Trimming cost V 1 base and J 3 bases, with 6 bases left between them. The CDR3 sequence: CASSLDRDTEAFF. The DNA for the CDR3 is TGTGCCAGCAGCTTAGACAGGGACACTGAAGCTTTCTTT.

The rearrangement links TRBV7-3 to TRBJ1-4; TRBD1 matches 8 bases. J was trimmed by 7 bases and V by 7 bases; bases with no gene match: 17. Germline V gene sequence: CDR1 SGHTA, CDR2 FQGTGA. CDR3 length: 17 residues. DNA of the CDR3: TGTGCCAGCATCAAAGACCCCTGGACAGGGAAGTGTGAAAAACTGTTTTTT. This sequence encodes CASIKDPWTGKCEKLFF.

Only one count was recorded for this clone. CDR3 region: CASSLEPGQGAGLGQPQHF. The CDR3 DNA reads as TGTGCCAGCAGCTTAGAGCCGGGACAGGGGGCGGGATTGGGACAGCCCCAGCATTTT. The chain carries TRBV7-9 and TRBJ1-5, with 12 bases fitting TRBD1. The CDR3 runs to 19 residues. CDR1 and CDR2 from the germline V gene are SEHNR and FQNEAQ (reference sequence). The ends lost 1 base at V and 7 bases at J; junction bases unmatched: 14.

The CDR3 DNA sequence: TGTGCCAGCAGCTTACGGGCGGGAAAACTGTTTTTT. Its protein product is CASSLRAGKLFF. This rearrangement joins TRBV7-2 to TRBJ1-4; D is ambiguous. Trimming took off 2 bases at V and 10 bases at J, with 8 bases between the two ends. From germline, CDR1 is SGHTA and CDR2 FQGNSA. The CDR3 length is 12 residues.

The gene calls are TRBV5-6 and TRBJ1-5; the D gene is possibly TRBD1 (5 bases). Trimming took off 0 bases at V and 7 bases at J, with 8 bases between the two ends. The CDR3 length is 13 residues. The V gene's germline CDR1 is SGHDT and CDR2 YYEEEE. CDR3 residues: CASSLGRGQPQHF. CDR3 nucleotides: TGTGCCAGCAGCTTGGGCCGGGGGCAGCCCCAGCATTTT.

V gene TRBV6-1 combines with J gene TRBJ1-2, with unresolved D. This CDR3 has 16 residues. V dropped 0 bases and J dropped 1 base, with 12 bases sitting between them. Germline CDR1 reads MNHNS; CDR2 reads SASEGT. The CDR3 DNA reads TGTGCCAGCAGTGAAGCGCATACAGCTCTTAACTATGGCTACACCTTC. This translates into CASSEAHTALNYGYTF.

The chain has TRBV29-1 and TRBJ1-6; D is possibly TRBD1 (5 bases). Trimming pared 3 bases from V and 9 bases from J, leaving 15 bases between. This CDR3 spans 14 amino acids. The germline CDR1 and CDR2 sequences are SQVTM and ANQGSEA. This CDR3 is CSVDLQADRSPLHF. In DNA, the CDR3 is TGCAGCGTTGACCTACAGGCTGACCGTTCACCCCTCCACTTT.

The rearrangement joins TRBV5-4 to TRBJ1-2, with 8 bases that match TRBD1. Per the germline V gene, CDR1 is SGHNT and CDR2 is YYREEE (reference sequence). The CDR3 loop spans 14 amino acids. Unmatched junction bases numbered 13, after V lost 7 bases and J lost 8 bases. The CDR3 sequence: CASGRLTGDFGYTF. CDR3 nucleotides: TGTGCCAGCGGAAGACTGACAGGGGATTTCGGCTACACCTTC.